These 26 T cell receptor beta chains originate from one sample sequenced in a study of monozygotic twins with inflammatory bowel disease (dated by TCRdb to about 2019). Library method: 5' RACE. Sequencing was performed on an Illumina HiSeq 2500. After the reads were reprocessed by TCRdb, one entry was made per CDR3 protein sequence, with no DNA. This sample's table lists roughly 120,000 distinct CDR3 sequences. The ten largest account for about an eighth of the sample. The specimen sequenced was blood. The receptors come from a human donor with ulcerative colitis or Crohn's disease, or a healthy co-twin of an affected twin (not recorded which).

J is TRBJ2-7 and V is TRBV20-1. There are 15 residues in the CDR3. Germline CDR1 and CDR2: DFQATT and SNEGSKA (reference sequence). CDR3 region: CSARVRVGLAYEQYF.

The V gene is TRBV20-1, the J gene TRBJ1-1; TCRdb names TRBD1, which stays unverified in the absence of DNA. There are 14 residues in the CDR3. The germline V gene has CDR1 DFQATT and CDR2 SNEGSKA (reference sequence). CDR3: CSAPSTGGRTEAFF.

Here the CDR3 reads CASSAATGHVTDTQYF. The chain employs TRBV5-4 and TRBJ2-3. The V gene's germline CDR1 is SGHNT and CDR2 YYREEE (reference sequence). CDR3 length: 16 residues. Looking up the rest from reference TRBV5-4 and TRBJ2-3 gives the full variable domain: ETGVTQSPTHLIKTRGQQVTLRCSSQSGHNTVSWYQQALGQGPQFIFQYYREEENGRGNFPPRFSGLQFPNYSSELNVNALELDDSALYLCASSAATGHVTDTQYFGPGTRLTVL.

The chain couples TRBV13 to TRBJ1-2. The V gene's germline CDR1 is PRHDT and CDR2 FYEKMQ (reference sequence). The CDR3 spans 14 residues. This chain's CDR3 is CASSLQSGIYGYTF. Full variable domain (rest looked up from reference TRBV13 and TRBJ1-2): AAGVIQSPRHLIKEKRETATLKCYPIPRHDTVYWYQQGPGQDPQFLISFYEKMQSDKGSIPDRFSAQQFSDYHSELNMSSLELGDSALYFCASSLQSGIYGYTFGSGTRLTVV.

The chain employs TRBV29-1 and TRBJ1-1. Germline V gene data show CDR1 as SQVTM and CDR2 as ANQGSEA. The CDR3 loop spans 14 amino acids. CDR3 loop: CSAVLGNMNTEAFF.

The J gene is TRBJ2-2, the V gene TRBV5-1; absent DNA, TCRdb's TRBD1 call cannot be checked. The germline V gene encodes CDR1 SGHRS and CDR2 YFSETQ. The CDR3 length is 16 residues. This CDR3 is CASGLGSGTGTGELFF.

V and J are TRBV20-1 and TRBJ2-3; TCRdb reports TRBD2, a call that lacks DNA to check it against. The germline V gene has CDR1 DFQATT and CDR2 SNEGSKA (reference sequence). The CDR3 length is 15 residues. This CDR3 reads CSASSTRGFADTQYF.

This chain connects TRBV20-1 to TRBJ1-2. Per the germline V gene, CDR1 is DFQATT and CDR2 is SNEGSKA (reference sequence). The CDR3 is made up of 15 amino acids. CDR3 loop: CSARGGRELSYGYTF.

The chain carries TRBV4-1 and TRBJ1-1; the TCRdb call, TRBD1, lacks DNA for checking. This CDR3 spans 16 amino acids. Germline CDR1 is MGHRA and CDR2 is YSYEKL. The CDR3 here is CASSHKFGQGNTEAFF.

This chain uses TRBV29-1 with TRBJ2-3; TCRdb's D gene call, TRBD2, goes unchecked for lack of DNA. The CDR3 is 14 amino acids. Germline-derived CDR1 and CDR2 are SQVTM and ANQGSEA. The CDR3: CSVSGSRVGDTQYF.

This chain uses TRBV9 with TRBJ1-2; with no DNA, the TCRdb D assignment of TRBD1 cannot be verified. The CDR3 consists of 14 residues. Germline values: CDR1 SGDLS, CDR2 YYNGEE. The CDR3 region is CASMRDGTRYSYTF.

The rearrangement uses TRBV2 and TRBJ1-5; with no DNA, the TCRdb D assignment of TRBD1 cannot be verified. The V gene's germline CDR1 is SNHLY and CDR2 FYNNEI. This CDR3 region has 14 residues. CDR3 region: CASGDRGGLQPQHF.

The CDR3 is CASSRTSGSRIEQFF. The V gene is TRBV11-2, the J gene TRBJ2-1; TCRdb selects TRBD2, and the lack of DNA leaves this call unchecked. The CDR3 totals 15 residues. CDR1 and CDR2 from the germline V gene are SGHAT and FQNNGV.

This chain links TRBV5-6 with TRBJ1-5; as DNA is missing, the TRBD1 call by TCRdb cannot be tested. This CDR3 is 16 amino acids long. From germline, CDR1 is SGHDT and CDR2 YYEEEE. The CDR3 sequence is CASSLGLGASNQPQHF.

V is TRBV13 and J is TRBJ2-3; TCRdb designates TRBD1, a call that cannot be tested without DNA. CDR3 length: 14 residues. Germline values: CDR1 PRHDT, CDR2 FYEKMQ (reference sequence). The CDR3 spells CASTRTGETDTQYF.

J is TRBJ1-2 and V is TRBV7-9; the TCRdb D gene call, TRBD1, has no DNA to confirm it. Germline-derived CDR1 and CDR2 are SEHNR and FQNEAQ (reference sequence). CDR3 length: 12 amino acids. The chain's CDR3 is CASSLEGVGYTF.

The rearrangement joins TRBV5-1 to TRBJ2-2; the TRBD2 assignment by TCRdb is unverifiable without DNA. The CDR3 is 14 residues long. CDR1 SGHRS and CDR2 YFSETQ come from the germline V gene. CDR3 sequence reads: CASSWTREAGELFF.

The chain links TRBV29-1 to TRBJ2-1; the D call of TRBD1 rests on TCRdb alone, since no DNA is present to check it. Germline CDR1 reads SQVTM; CDR2 reads ANQGSEA. The CDR3 is 13 amino acids. This chain's CDR3 is CSVGPGSNNEQFF.

CDR3 protein: CASSQEQGEVQETQYF. The gene calls are TRBV3-1 and TRBJ2-5; TCRdb gives TRBD1 as the D gene, but with no DNA this cannot be confirmed. Germline CDR1 reads LGHDT; CDR2 reads YNNKEL (reference sequence). The CDR3 loop spans 16 amino acids.

J is TRBJ2-3 and V is TRBV14. The CDR3 consists of 12 residues. The V gene's germline CDR1 is SGHDN and CDR2 FVKESK. CDR3 loop: CASSQNRDTQYF.

The rearrangement joins TRBV4-3 to TRBJ2-3; TCRdb calls TRBD1, which cannot be checked without DNA. Germline V CDR1 and CDR2: LGHNA, YSLEER. CDR3 length: 16 amino acids. CDR3 sequence reads: CASSQGGTGRTDTQYF.

The CDR3: CATSVPVGFGTDTQYF. This chain connects TRBV24-1 to TRBJ2-3; TCRdb indicates TRBD2, and absent DNA this call remains unverified. The CDR3 sequence is 16 residues long. In germline, CDR1 is KGHDR, CDR2 SFDVKD.

The chain carries TRBV11-2 and TRBJ1-3; TCRdb proposes TRBD1, but this gene call is untestable without DNA. The CDR3 runs to 18 residues. The germline gives CDR1 SGHAT, CDR2 FQNNGV. The CDR3 loop reads CASSIRRDTSASGNTIYF.

The chain joins TRBV9 to TRBJ1-1. The germline CDR1 and CDR2 sequences are SGDLS and YYNGEE. The CDR3 is made up of 14 amino acids. The CDR3 loop reads CASSVDEGWTEAFF. The entire variable domain, with the rest obtained from reference TRBV9 and TRBJ1-1, is as follows: DSGVTQTPKHLITATGQRVTLRCSPRSGDLSVYWYQQSLDQGLQFLIQYYNGEERAKGNILERFSAQQFPDLHSELNLSSLELGDSALYFCASSVDEGWTEAFFGQGTRLTVV.

The CDR3 loop is CASSIGHGAQYF. This sequence joins TRBV19 and TRBJ2-5. Germline V gene data show CDR1 as LNHDA and CDR2 as SQIVND (reference sequence). CDR3 length: 12 amino acids.

The chain has TRBV11-1 and TRBJ2-7. This CDR3 region has 15 residues. Germline CDR1 and CDR2: SGHAT and FQDESV (reference sequence). The CDR3 loop is CASSLDGGYVYEQYF. The full variable domain, in which reference TRBV11-1 and TRBJ2-7 provide the parts outside the CDR3, is EAEVAQSPRYKITEKSQAVAFWCDPISGHATLYWYRQILGQGPELLVQFQDESVVDDSQLPKDRFSAERLKGVDSTLKIQPAELGDSAMYLCASSLDGGYVYEQYFGPGTRLTVT.